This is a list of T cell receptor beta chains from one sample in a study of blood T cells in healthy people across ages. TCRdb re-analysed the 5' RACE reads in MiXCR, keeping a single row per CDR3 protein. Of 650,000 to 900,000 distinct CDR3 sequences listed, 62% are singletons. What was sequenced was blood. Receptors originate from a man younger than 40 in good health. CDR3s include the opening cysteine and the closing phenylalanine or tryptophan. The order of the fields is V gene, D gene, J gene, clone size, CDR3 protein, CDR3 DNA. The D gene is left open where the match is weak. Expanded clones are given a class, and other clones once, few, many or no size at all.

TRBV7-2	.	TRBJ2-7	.	CASSRQSYEQYF	TGTGCCAGCAGCCGACAGTCCTACGAGCAGTACTTC
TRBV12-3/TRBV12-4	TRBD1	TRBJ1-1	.	CASKRTGGTEAFF	TGTGCCAGCAAAAGGACAGGGGGAACTGAAGCTTTCTTT
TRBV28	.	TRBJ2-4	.	CASSLGTRGIAKNIQYF	TGTGCCAGCAGTTTAGGTACTCGGGGGATAGCCAAAAACATTCAGTACTTC
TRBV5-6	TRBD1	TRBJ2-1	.	CASSRPGTGVLNEQFF	TGTGCCAGCAGCCGCCCCGGGACAGGGGTCCTCAATGAGCAGTTCTTC
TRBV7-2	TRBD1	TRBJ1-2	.	CASSLALGTGYIGYTF	TGTGCCAGCAGCTTAGCCCTAGGGACAGGGTATATCGGCTACACCTTC
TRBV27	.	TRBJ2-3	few	CASSLQALTTDTQYF	TGTGCCAGCAGTTTACAGGCGCTTACCACAGATACGCAGTATTTT
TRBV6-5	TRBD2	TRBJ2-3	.	CASSYGGTSGISTDTQYF	TGTGCCAGCAGTTACGGCGGGACTAGCGGGATTAGCACAGATACGCAGTATTTT
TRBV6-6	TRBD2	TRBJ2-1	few	CATQRGGEDEQFF	TGTGCCACCCAGCGGGGGGGCGAGGACGAGCAGTTCTTC
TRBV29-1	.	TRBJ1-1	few	CSVNPGPGEAFF	TGCAGCGTGAACCCTGGTCCTGGTGAAGCTTTCTTT
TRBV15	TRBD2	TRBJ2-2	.	CATSRDGGYTGELFF	TGTGCCACCAGCAGAGACGGGGGGTACACCGGGGAGCTGTTTTTT
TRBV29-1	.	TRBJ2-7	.	CSVDSGSLREQYF	TGCAGCGTTGATTCAGGGAGCCTCCGCGAGCAGTACTTC
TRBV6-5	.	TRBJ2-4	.	CASSPDPGAKEQYF	TGTGCCAGCAGCCCTGATCCGGGGGCCAAAGAGCAGTACTTC
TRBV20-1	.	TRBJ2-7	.	CSARGRAYEQYF	TGCAGTGCTAGAGGGCGGGCCTACGAGCAGTACTTC
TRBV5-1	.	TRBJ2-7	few	CASSPMGLARDEQYF	TGCGCCAGCAGCCCTATGGGACTGGCTCGGGACGAGCAGTACTTC
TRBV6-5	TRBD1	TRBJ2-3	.	CASRRTGLLDTQYF	TGTGCCAGCAGGCGGACAGGGTTATTAGATACGCAGTATTTT
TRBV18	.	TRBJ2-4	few	CAGSPPRAGIQYF	TGTGCCGGCTCACCACCGCGGGCTGGCATTCAGTACTTC
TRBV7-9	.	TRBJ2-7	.	CASSRDFTGEQYF	TGTGCCAGCAGCCGAGACTTCACGGGCGAGCAGTACTTC
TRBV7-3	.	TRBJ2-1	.	CASSYASDANNEQFF	TGTGCCAGCAGTTACGCTAGCGACGCAAACAATGAGCAGTTCTTC
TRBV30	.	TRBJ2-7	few	CAWSYTSGFGEQYF	TGTGCCTGGAGTTACACCTCAGGGTTCGGCGAGCAGTACTTC
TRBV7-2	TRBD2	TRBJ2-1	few	CASSLTLAGASYNEQFF	TGTGCCAGCAGCTTAACCCTAGCGGGGGCGTCTTACAATGAGCAGTTCTTC
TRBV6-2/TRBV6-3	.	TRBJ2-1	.	CASSWGDRRYNEQFF	TGTGCCAGCAGTTGGGGAGACAGGCGCTACAATGAGCAGTTCTTC
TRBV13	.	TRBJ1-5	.	CASSTRINQPQHF	TGTGCCAGCAGCACTAGAATCAATCAGCCCCAGCATTTT
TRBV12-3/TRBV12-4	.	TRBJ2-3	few	CASSFHRGTDTQYF	TGTGCCAGCAGTTTTCACAGGGGCACAGATACGCAGTATTTT
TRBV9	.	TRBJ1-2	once	CASSPIGQILNYGYTF	TGTGCCAGCAGCCCAATAGGACAGATCCTAAACTATGGCTACACCTTC
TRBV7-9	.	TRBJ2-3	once	CASSLDRTQDTQYF	TGTGCCAGCAGCTTAGACAGAACTCAAGATACGCAGTATTTT
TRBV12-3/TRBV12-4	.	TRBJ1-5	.	CAPNPGANQPQHF	TGTGCCCCTAACCCCGGGGCCAATCAGCCCCAGCATTTT
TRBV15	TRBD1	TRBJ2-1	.	CATSREGTADNEQFF	TGTGCCACCAGCAGAGAAGGGACAGCCGACAATGAGCAGTTCTTC
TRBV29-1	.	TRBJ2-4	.	CSAFPLAKNIQYF	TGCAGCGCCTTCCCCTTAGCCAAAAACATTCAGTACTTC
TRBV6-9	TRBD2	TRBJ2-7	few	CASNRTSGASYEQYF	TGTGCCAGCAACCGGACTAGCGGAGCCTCCTACGAGCAGTACTTC
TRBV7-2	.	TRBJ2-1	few	CASSGGAQNEQFF	TGTGCCAGCAGCGGGGGGGCCCAAAATGAGCAGTTCTTC
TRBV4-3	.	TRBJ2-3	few	CASSQDWGAADTQYF	TGCGCCAGCAGCCAAGACTGGGGGGCGGCAGATACGCAGTATTTT
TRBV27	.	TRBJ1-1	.	CASSPSGQTEAFF	TGTGCCAGCAGTCCCTCAGGGCAAACTGAAGCTTTCTTT
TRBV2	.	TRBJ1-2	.	CASSVQENPGYGYTF	TGTGCCAGCAGTGTGCAGGAAAACCCTGGGTATGGCTACACCTTC
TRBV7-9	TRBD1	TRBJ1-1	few	CASSLRQGGSEAFF	TGTGCCAGCAGCTTGCGACAGGGGGGCTCTGAAGCTTTCTTT
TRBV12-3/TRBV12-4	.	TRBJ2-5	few	CASSFWGRQETQYF	TGTGCCAGCAGTTTTTGGGGGCGTCAAGAGACCCAGTACTTC
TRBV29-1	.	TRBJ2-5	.	CSVGLWTAQETQYF	TGCAGCGTTGGGCTTTGGACAGCCCAAGAGACCCAGTACTTC
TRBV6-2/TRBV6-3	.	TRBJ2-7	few	CASTPYEQYF	TGTGCCAGCACCCCTTACGAGCAGTACTTC
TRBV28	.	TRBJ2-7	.	CASSLPLRLYEQYF	TGTGCCAGCAGTTTACCCTTAAGGCTCTACGAGCAGTACTTC
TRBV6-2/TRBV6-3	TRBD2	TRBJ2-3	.	CASSPTLAGVPDTQYF	TGTGCCAGCAGTCCAACTCTCGCGGGGGTTCCAGATACGCAGTATTTT
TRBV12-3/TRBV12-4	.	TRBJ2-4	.	CASSFGQRGGIQYF	TGTGCCAGCAGTTTCGGCCAAAGGGGCGGCATTCAGTACTTC
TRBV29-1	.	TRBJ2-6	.	CSGVGNGANVLTF	TGCAGCGGGGTAGGGAATGGGGCCAACGTCCTGACTTTC
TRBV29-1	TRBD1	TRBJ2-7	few	CSVYRGKGYEQYF	TGCAGCGTTTACAGGGGGAAGGGCTACGAGCAGTACTTC